One and the same sample provided the 16 T cell receptor beta chains below, sequenced in a study of CD4 T cells in relation to SARS-CoV-2 and coronaviruses. CD4+ T cells from unexposed donors were obtained before the COVID-19 pandemic (2011-2018). After ten to eleven days of culture, CD4+ T cells were isolated. Measured with immunoSEQ multiplex PCR; TCRdb has only the in-frame clones, and not every one. The table has 20,000 to 25,000 clones, roughly 80% seen once. Antigens for these TCRs are unknown. Sequenced material: CD4+ T cells from PBMCs, cultured in vitro. The source of these receptors is a human donor in good health.

This clone was detected a few times. This sequence joins TRBV7-3 and TRBJ1-3; D unresolved. Trimming removed 2 bases at V and 2 bases at J, with 13 bases between. The CDR3 is 16 residues long. The germline gives CDR1 SGHTA, CDR2 FQGTGA. The CDR3 sequence is CASSLGGWGTGNTIYF. CDR3 nucleotide sequence: TGTGCCAGCAGCTTAGGAGGGTGGGGTACTGGAAACACCATATATTTT.

This clone was picked up one time. The chain joins TRBV24-1 to TRBJ2-5; 8 bases line up with TRBD2. Trimming took 7 bases from V and 4 from J; bases not matched to a gene: 10. Germline CDR1 is KGHDR and CDR2 is SFDVKD. The CDR3 sequence is 15 residues long. CDR3 protein: CATSRSGREAETQYF. The CDR3 DNA follows: TGTGCCACCAGCCGAAGCGGGAGAGAGGCAGAGACCCAGTACTTC.

The chain combines TRBV28 with TRBJ1-2; D remains unclear. The CDR3 extends over 13 amino acids. The germline V gene has CDR1 MDHEN and CDR2 SYDVKM. V gave up 10 bases and J gave up 5 bases, with 17 bases separating them. This CDR3 reads CATERGGIYGYTF. The CDR3 DNA follows: TGTGCCACCGAGCGCGGAGGAATATATGGCTACACCTTC.

The rearrangement joins TRBV7-9 to TRBJ2-5, with 13 bases that match TRBD2. V lost 1 base, J lost 4 bases, and 0 bases stayed unmatched. CDR1 and CDR2 from the germline V gene are SEHNR and FQNEAQ (reference sequence). The CDR3 length is 15 residues. The CDR3 DNA reads TGTGCCAGCAGCTTAGGGACTAGCGGGAGAGAGACCCAGTACTTC. Amino acid sequence: CASSLGTSGRETQYF.

This clone was counted a few times. The CDR3 loop reads CASSRTTSRGGETQYF. The CDR3 bases are TGTGCCAGCTCACGTACCACGTCCAGGGGTGGCGAGACCCAGTACTTC. This chain connects TRBV18 to TRBJ2-5, with D possibly being TRBD1 (6 bases). Germline loops: CDR1 KGHSH, CDR2 LQKENI. There are 16 residues in the CDR3. Deletions cut 4 bases from V and 5 bases from J, with 20 bases between.

The chain uses TRBV19 and TRBJ2-4; TRBD2 matches at 7 bases. Germline CDR1 LNHDA, CDR2 SQIVND (reference sequence). The ends lost 1 base at V and 12 bases at J; junction bases unmatched: 6. The CDR3 sequence is 13 residues long. CDR3 region: CASSIGGRAAQYF. The CDR3 DNA reads TGTGCCAGTAGTATAGGGGGGAGGGCGGCTCAGTACTTC.

V is TRBV12-5 and J is TRBJ2-2; D remains unclear. V shed 2 bases and J shed 3 bases, with 1 base lying between them. The CDR3 length is 12 residues. The germline V gene has CDR1 LGHNT and CDR2 FRNRAP. The CDR3 DNA sequence: TGTGCTAGTGGTTTGCACACCGGGGAGCTGTTTTTT. Encoded protein: CASGLHTGELFF.

The chain joins TRBV6-4 to TRBJ1-2, with 7 positions matching TRBD1. CDR3 length: 15 amino acids. J lost 6 bases, V lost 0 bases, and 7 bases had no gene match. CDR1 is MRHNA, CDR2 SNTAGT, per germline. CDR3 region: CASSDSRDSEDGYTF. In DNA form, the CDR3 reads TGTGCCAGCAGTGACTCCAGGGACAGTGAAGATGGCTACACCTTC.

This clone has a handful of counts. The chain couples TRBV7-9 to TRBJ2-1; D not certain. The CDR3 sequence is 15 residues long. V was pared by 5 bases and J by 7 bases, with 18 bases between. Germline lookup yields CDR1 SEHNR and CDR2 FQNEAQ (reference sequence). The CDR3 DNA reads as TGTGCCAGCAGCCCCCACGGCCCCTCGCTTAATGAGCAGTTCTTC. Amino acids: CASSPHGPSLNEQFF.

This rearrangement joins TRBV11-2 to TRBJ1-1, with D maybe TRBD1 (6 bases). The CDR3 is made up of 15 amino acids. The germline V gene encodes CDR1 SGHAT and CDR2 FQNNGV. Trimming stripped 5 bases from V and 1 base from J, with 14 bases between. Here the CDR3 reads CASSATGWRNTEAFF. Written as DNA, the CDR3 is TGTGCCAGCAGCGCTACAGGGTGGAGGAACACTGAAGCTTTCTTT.

This chain uses TRBV28 with TRBJ1-1; D possibly corresponds to TRBD1 (5 bases). This CDR3 has 14 amino acids. CDR1 MDHEN and CDR2 SYDVKM come from the germline V gene. Deletions cut 6 bases from V and 6 bases from J, with 17 bases between. The CDR3 nucleotides are TGTGCCAGCAGCGTGGTGAAGGGGAGCGCTGAAGCTTTCTTT. Its translation is CASSVVKGSAEAFF.

The rearrangement uses TRBV29-1 and TRBJ1-2; 7 bases line up with TRBD1. CDR3 length: 12 amino acids. V shed 6 bases and J 4 bases; nucleotides not matched to a gene: 5. CDR1 is SQVTM and CDR2 is ANQGSEA in the germline V gene. The CDR3 nucleotides read TGCAGCGTACAGGGGTTTGGCTATGGCTACACCTTC. Translating gives CSVQGFGYGYTF. Full variable domain (rest looked up from reference TRBV29-1 and TRBJ1-2): SAVISQKPSRDICQRGTSLTIQCQVDSQVTMMFWYRQQPGQSLTLIATANQGSEATYESGFVIDKFPISRPNLTFSTLTVSNMSPEDSSIYLCSVQGFGYGYTFGSGTRLTVV.

A single count supports this clone. The chain couples TRBV13 to TRBJ2-5, with 12 bases matching TRBD2. V was clipped by 5 bases and J by 5 bases; unmatched bases: 3. This CDR3 has 14 residues. Per germline, CDR1 PRHDT and CDR2 FYEKMQ (reference sequence). This chain's CDR3 is CASSLAGGPETQYF. CDR3 nucleotide sequence: TGTGCCAGCAGCCTAGCGGGAGGGCCTGAGACCCAGTACTTC.

J is TRBJ1-2 and V is TRBV3-1 (or the pseudogene TRBV3-2), with TRBD1 as a possible D gene (6 bases). This CDR3 has 15 amino acids. V lost 3 bases to trimming and J lost 4 bases, with 15 bases between them. Per the germline V gene, CDR1 is LGHDT and CDR2 is YNNKEL (reference sequence). CDR3 residues: CASSQPWTAIYGYTF. In nucleotides, the CDR3 is TGTGCCAGCAGCCAGCCCTGGACAGCTATCTATGGCTACACCTTC.

This clone was seen a few times. V usage is TRBV12-3 or TRBV12-4 and J usage is TRBJ2-3; D is uncertain. The CDR3 length is 11 residues. V lost 4 bases, J lost 2 bases, and 1 base lay in between. The CDR3 is CASSSTDTQYF. The CDR3, as DNA: TGTGCCAGCAGTTCCACAGATACGCAGTATTTT.

The V and J genes are TRBV6-1 and TRBJ2-5; D is undetermined. The germline CDR1 and CDR2 sequences are MNHNS and SASEGT. The CDR3 spans 14 residues. V dropped 2 bases and J dropped 0 bases, with 7 bases sitting between them. The CDR3 DNA follows: TGTGCCAGCAGTGAAATGGCGTACCAAGAGACCCAGTACTTC. Amino acids: CASSEMAYQETQYF.